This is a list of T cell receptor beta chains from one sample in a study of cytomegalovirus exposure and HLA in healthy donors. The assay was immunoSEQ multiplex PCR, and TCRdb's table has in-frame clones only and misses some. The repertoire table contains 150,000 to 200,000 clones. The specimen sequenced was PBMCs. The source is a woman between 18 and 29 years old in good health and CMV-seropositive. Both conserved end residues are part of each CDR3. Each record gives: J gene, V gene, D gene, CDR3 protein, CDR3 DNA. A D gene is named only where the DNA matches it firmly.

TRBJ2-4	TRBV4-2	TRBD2	CASSQRPAGGSKNIQYF	TGTGCCAGCAGCCAGAGACCAGCGGGAGGGTCCAAAAACATTCAGTACTTC
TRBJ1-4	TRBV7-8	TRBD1	CASSSGTGVTTNEKLFF	TGTGCCAGCAGCTCCGGGACAGGGGTTACAACTAATGAAAAACTGTTTTTT
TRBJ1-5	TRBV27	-	CASSLRPPGQYNQPQHF	TGTGCCAGCAGTTTACGCCCCCCAGGACAGTACAATCAGCCCCAGCATTTT
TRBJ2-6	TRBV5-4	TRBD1	CASSFSGGNVLTF	TGTGCCAGCAGCTTCTCAGGGGGCAACGTCCTGACTTTC
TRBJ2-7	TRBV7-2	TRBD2	CASSFSGGSSYEQYF	TGTGCCAGCAGCTTTAGCGGGGGCAGCTCCTACGAGCAGTACTTC
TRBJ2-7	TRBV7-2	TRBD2	CASSLQLAGGGEQYF	TGTGCCAGCAGCTTACAACTAGCGGGGGGAGGGGAGCAGTACTTC
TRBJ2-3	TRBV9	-	CASSLEPNTDTQYF	TGTGCCAGCAGCCTAGAGCCTAACACAGATACGCAGTATTTT
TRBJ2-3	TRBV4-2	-	CASSQDFQAITDTQYF	TGTGCCAGCAGCCAAGATTTCCAGGCCATCACAGATACGCAGTATTTT
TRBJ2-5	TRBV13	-	CASSLGRIQETQYF	TGTGCCAGCAGCTTAGGCAGGATCCAAGAGACCCAGTACTTC
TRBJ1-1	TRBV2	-	CASSTDSNTEAFF	TGTGCCAGCAGTACCGACAGCAACACTGAAGCTTTCTTT
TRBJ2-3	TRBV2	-	CASRAQTYSTDTQYF	TGTGCCAGCAGGGCCCAGACATATAGCACAGATACGCAGTATTTT
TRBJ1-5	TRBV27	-	CASSWQGNQPQHF	TGTGCCAGCAGTTGGCAGGGCAATCAGCCCCAGCATTTT
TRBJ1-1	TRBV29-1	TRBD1	CSVEDRGRTEAFF	TGCAGCGTTGAAGACAGGGGGCGGACTGAAGCTTTCTTT
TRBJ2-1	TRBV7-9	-	CASTGSSYNEQFF	TGTGCCAGCACGGGTTCCAGCTACAATGAGCAGTTCTTC
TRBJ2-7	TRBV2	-	CASSAGPYEQYF	TGTGCCAGCTCGGCAGGGCCCTACGAGCAGTACTTC